This T cell receptor (beta chain) derives from a study of monozygotic twins with inflammatory bowel disease. Study-wide findings and caveats: Healthy co-twins showed greater TCRbeta diversity (inverse Simpson) than IBD patients. Concordant and discordant twins showed no difference in repertoire similarity, possibly from limited power.

The CDR3 totals 16 residues. Germline CDR1 LGHDT, CDR2 YNNKEL (reference sequence). Turning to this clonotype: The target antigen is unknown.

Per TCR library, roughly 3,500 ng of total RNA was used. TCRalpha along with TCRbeta cDNA was subjected to two nested PCRs lasting around 15 and 9 cycles. With the 5' RACE reads reprocessed, TCRdb shows one record per CDR3 protein and no DNA. This repertoire includes about 440,000 distinct CDR3 sequences. The receptor was isolated from a human donor with ulcerative colitis or Crohn's disease, or a healthy co-twin of an affected twin (not recorded which). This sequence joins TRBV3-1 and TRBJ1-2; the D gene TCRdb calls, TRBD1, cannot be checked with no DNA. The sample taken for sequencing was blood. The CDR3 spells CASSQARQAINYGYTF. The whole variable domain, remainder taken from reference TRBV3-1 and TRBJ1-2, is DTAVSQTPKYLVTQMGNDKSIKCEQNLGHDTMYWYKQDSKKFLKIMFSYNNKELIINETVPNRFSPKSPDKAHLNLHINSLELGDSAVYFCASSQARQAINYGYTFGSGTRLTVV.